What follows are 10 T cell receptor beta chains derived from one specimen sequenced in a study of cytomegalovirus exposure and HLA in healthy donors. PCR was performed using 60 Vbeta and 13 Jbeta primers. Libraries were prepared by immunoSEQ multiplex PCR; TCRdb keeps only in-frame clonotypes and omits some of them. Here the sample spans 150,000 to 200,000 clones, 84% being singletons. The sequenced material came from PBMCs. These receptors originate from a man aged 25 to 45 in good health and CMV-seronegative.

This chain joins TRBV5-4 and TRBJ2-5, with 11 bases that match TRBD2. The germline V gene encodes CDR1 SGHNT and CDR2 YYREEE (reference sequence). V dropped 4 bases and J dropped 1; count of bases not matched to a gene: 6. The CDR3 is made up of 16 amino acids. The CDR3 DNA follows: TGTGCCAGCAGCGCCACTAGCGGGGGCGCCCAAGAGACCCAGTACTTC. It is translated as CASSATSGGAQETQYF.

V gene TRBV7-6 combines with J gene TRBJ2-3; D is uncertain. From germline, CDR1 is SGHVS and CDR2 FNYEAQ. V was shortened by 2 bases and J by 1 base, with 4 bases between the two germline ends. CDR3 length: 13 amino acids. The CDR3 spells CASSLPGTDTQYF. In DNA, the CDR3 is TGTGCCAGCAGCTTACCCGGCACAGATACGCAGTATTTT.

This chain connects TRBV5-4 to TRBJ1-4, with 8 bases matching TRBD1. Germline V gene data show CDR1 as SGHNT and CDR2 as YYREEE (reference sequence). The CDR3 runs to 14 residues. J lost 7 bases, V lost 4 bases, and 6 bases had no gene match. The CDR3 region has the DNA TGTGCCAGCAGCGTTTACAGGGGGGGTGAAAAACTGTTTTTT. Protein sequence: CASSVYRGGEKLFF.

Concerning this clone itself: The junction departs from germline at one end; a sequencing error may be responsible. The V and J genes are TRBV4-1 and TRBJ1-2; 8 bases map to TRBD1. The CDR3 runs 16 residues. Germline V CDR1 and CDR2: MGHRA, YSYEKL. CDR3 region: CANSHIWTGNDYGYTF. CDR3 nucleotides: TGCGCCAACAGCCATATCTGGACAGGGAATGACTATGGCTACACCTTC.

The CDR3 sequence is CASKPLRTEDTDTQYF. In DNA form, the CDR3 reads TGTGCCAGCAAACCTCTTCGGACAGAAGACACAGATACGCAGTATTTT. This chain uses TRBV28 with TRBJ2-3; D possibly corresponds to TRBD1 (6 bases). This CDR3 comprises 16 residues. CDR1 and CDR2 (germline): MDHEN, SYDVKM. V was pared by 7 bases and J by 2 bases, with 19 bases between.

This clone showed up just once. This chain links TRBV5-6 with TRBJ2-7, with 9 bases identical to TRBD2. There are 17 residues in the CDR3. Trimming took 4 bases from V and 1 from J; bases not matched to a gene: 12. CDR1 SGHDT and CDR2 YYEEEE come from the germline V gene. In nucleotides, the CDR3 is TGTGCCAGCAGCCTTCGACTAGCGGAGGCCCCATCCTACGAGCAGTACTTC. Translated, it gives CASSLRLAEAPSYEQYF. Variable domain in full (rest from reference TRBV5-6 and TRBJ2-7): DAGVTQSPTHLIKTRGQQVTLRCSPKSGHDTVSWYQQALGQGPQFIFQYYEEEERQRGNFPDRFSGHQFPNYSSELNVNALLLGDSALYLCASSLRLAEAPSYEQYFGPGTRLTVT.

This chain uses TRBV11-3 with TRBJ2-1; 10 nucleotides agree with TRBD2. The CDR3 covers 16 residues. Germline-derived CDR1 and CDR2 are SGHNT and YENEEA. The V segment lost 3 bases and the J segment 4 bases; nucleotides outside the gene matches: 6. CDR3 sequence reads: CASSLVLAGGYNEQFF. CDR3 in DNA: TGTGCCAGCAGCTTGGTCTTAGCGGGGGGTTACAATGAGCAGTTCTTC.

The chain uses TRBV10-3 and TRBJ1-1; no clear D gene. The V gene's germline CDR1 is ENHRY and CDR2 SYGVKD. The CDR3 has 13 amino acids. The germline V and J ends were trimmed by 6 bases and 1 base, with 9 bases remaining between them. CDR3 in amino acids: CAIRYSGNTEAFF. The CDR3 nucleotides read TGTGCCATCAGGTACTCAGGGAACACTGAAGCTTTCTTT.

This clone was recorded only once. The CDR3 spells CATTPRSSYNEQFF. Written as DNA, the CDR3 is TGTGCCACCACCCCGCGGAGCTCCTACAATGAGCAGTTCTTC. The V and J genes are TRBV6-1 and TRBJ2-1; D gene uncertain. Germline V gene lookup returns CDR1 MNHNS and CDR2 SASEGT. Trimming shortened V by 10 bases and J by 0 bases, and 13 bases separated the two germline ends. CDR3 length: 14 residues.

This clone was picked up one time. V is TRBV12-5 and J is TRBJ2-3; 7 positions match TRBD1. The germline V gene has CDR1 LGHNT and CDR2 FRNRAP. CDR3 length: 14 residues. J gave up 0 bases and V 6 bases, and 3 bases lay outside the gene matches. The CDR3 bases are TGTGCTAGTGGCCTGGGACAGAGCACAGATACGCAGTATTTT. Translating gives CASGLGQSTDTQYF.